This T cell receptor beta chain was recovered during a study of T cells in localized non-small cell lung cancer. In germline, CDR1 is MDHEN, CDR2 SYDVKM. This CDR3 has 14 amino acids. V shed 6 bases, J shed 0 bases, and the junction held 4 bases outside the gene matches. Using immunoSEQ multiplex PCR, the repertoire was profiled, and TCRdb retains in-frame clones only, with some absent. Of roughly 26,000 clones listed, 88% are singletons. Sequenced material: peripheral blood, taken before any cancer treatment. The chain links TRBV28 to TRBJ2-7, with 8 bases that match TRBD1. The sequence came from an older female donor with stage II squamous cell lung carcinoma. CDR3 amino acids: CASRPQGGSYEQYF. The CDR3 DNA reads TGTGCCAGCAGGCCACAGGGGGGCTCCTACGAGCAGTACTTC.